Below are 13 T cell receptor beta chains sequenced from a single sample in a study of response to subunit inactivated influenza vaccine. TCRdb passed the RT-PCR reads through MiXCR, listing each CDR3 protein once. The repertoire holds some 850,000 distinct CDR3 sequences, with less than 20% as singletons. Sequenced material: PBMCs from blood, taken 5 days after vaccination. The receptors originated from a man in his fifties or sixties who received an inactivated influenza vaccine.

The chain joins TRBV3-1 to TRBJ1-1; unclear D gene. Germline assignment: CDR1 LGHDT and CDR2 YNNKEL (reference sequence). This CDR3 spans 14 amino acids. V was trimmed by 1 base and J by 5 bases, leaving 11 bases between them. The CDR3, as DNA: TGTGCCAGCAGCCAAGCTTACCTTGGGACTGAAGCTTTCTTT. It yields the protein CASSQAYLGTEAFF.

The chain carries TRBV12-3 or TRBV12-4 and TRBJ2-4; possibly TRBD2 for D (6 bases). This CDR3 is 15 amino acids long. V was pared by 2 bases and J by 0 bases, with 8 bases between. DNA for the CDR3: TGTGCCAGCAGTTTAAAGCGGGTAGCCAAAAACATTCAGTACTTC. Its protein product is CASSLKRVAKNIQYF.

This sequence joins TRBV5-1 and TRBJ1-1, with 10 bases identical to TRBD1. CDR3 length equals 13 residues. J was trimmed by 5 bases and V by 6 bases; bases with no gene match: 4. The V gene's germline CDR1 is SGHRS and CDR2 YFSETQ. The CDR3 nucleotides read TGCGCCAGCACCCGGACAGGGGGAACTGAAGCTTTCTTT. Its protein is CASTRTGGTEAFF.

In this sample, this clonotype turned up once. V gene TRBV12-3 or TRBV12-4 combines with J gene TRBJ1-2, with D unclear. V was shortened by 6 bases and J by 4 bases, with 12 bases between the two germline ends. This CDR3 is built from 13 residues. The CDR3 sequence: CASRPRAAYGYTF. The CDR3 DNA sequence: TGTGCCAGCAGGCCGAGGGCCGCCTATGGCTACACCTTC.

This clonotype came up a few times. This chain uses TRBV12-3 or TRBV12-4 with TRBJ1-5, with 7 bases matching TRBD1. J was trimmed by 4 bases and V by 6 bases; bases with no gene match: 9. The CDR3 runs 15 residues. CDR3 in amino acids: CASRRDREPNQPQHF. In DNA form, the CDR3 reads TGTGCCAGCAGAAGAGACAGGGAGCCTAATCAGCCCCAGCATTTT.

The J gene is TRBJ2-3, the V gene TRBV5-8; TRBD2 matches at 7 bases. This CDR3 region has 16 residues. V shed 0 bases, J shed 4 bases, and the junction held 8 bases outside the gene matches. In germline, CDR1 is SGHTS, CDR2 YDEGEE. The DNA of the CDR3 is TGTGCCAGCAGCTTGGAGGGGCGGGAGTTATCAGATACGCAGTATTTT. It is translated as CASSLEGRELSDTQYF.

The chain links TRBV7-3 to TRBJ2-2; 9 bases fit TRBD1. The CDR3 length is 16 residues. CDR1 and CDR2 from the germline V gene are SGHTA and FQGTGA. The V gene end was trimmed by 3 bases and the J gene end by 7 bases; junction bases not matched to a gene: 9. The CDR3, as DNA: TGTGCCAGCAGCTTCACCGGGACAGGGAGTTTCGGGGAGCTGTTTTTT. Its translation is CASSFTGTGSFGELFF. Full variable domain (outside the CDR3, taken from reference TRBV7-3 and TRBJ2-2): GAGVSQTPSNKVTEKGKYVELRCDPISGHTALYWYRQSLGQGPEFLIYFQGTGAADDSGLPNDRFFAVRPEGSVSTLKIQRTERGDSAVYLCASSFTGTGSFGELFFGEGSRLTVL.

This chain links TRBV27 with TRBJ2-7; D not resolved. Germline assignment: CDR1 MNHEY and CDR2 SMNVEV (reference sequence). This CDR3 has 8 amino acids. V was trimmed by 7 bases and J by 5 bases, leaving 0 bases between them. CDR3 DNA: TGTGCCAGCAACGAGCAGTACTTC. Translation: CASNEQYF.

In its sample, this clonotype was seen many times. The V gene is TRBV12-3 or TRBV12-4, the J gene TRBJ2-5; unclear D gene. This CDR3 comprises 15 residues. Trimming left V 3 bases short and J 1 base short, with 12 bases between. The CDR3 bases are TGTGCCAGCAGTTTGGACCAAGCATCCCAAGAGACCCAGTACTTC. As protein: CASSLDQASQETQYF.

This clonotype was seen a few times. The DNA for the CDR3 is TGTGCCAGCACCCCTGCCTCAAACATGAACACTGAAGCTTTCTTT. The encoded protein is CASTPASNMNTEAFF. V usage is TRBV5-5 and J usage is TRBJ1-1; D uncertain. This CDR3 has 15 amino acids. Germline loops: CDR1 SGHKS, CDR2 YYEKEE (reference sequence). V was shortened by 6 bases and J by 0 bases, with 15 bases between the two germline ends.

This clonotype has a handful of counts. This chain connects TRBV7-6 to TRBJ2-5; 7 bases fit TRBD2. The CDR3 sequence is 15 residues long. Germline values: CDR1 SGHVS, CDR2 FNYEAQ. V lost 4 bases and J lost 5; bases outside the gene matches: 10. Written as DNA, the CDR3 is TGTGCCAGCAGCTCGACGGGGCTGGGAGGGGAGACCCAGTACTTC. Protein sequence: CASSSTGLGGETQYF.

The chain combines TRBV10-3 with TRBJ1-2; a possible D gene is TRBD1 (5 bases). The CDR3 has 14 amino acids. The germline gives CDR1 ENHRY, CDR2 SYGVKD. The V and J ends lost 3 bases and 3 bases respectively, with 11 bases between them. The CDR3 spells CAISDSGWDYGYTF. CDR3 sequence (DNA): TGTGCCATCAGTGACTCAGGGTGGGACTATGGCTACACCTTC.

This clonotype has more than one count but fewer than ten. The V and J genes are TRBV27 and TRBJ2-5, with TRBD1 matching 11 bases. With V trimmed by 6 bases and J by 5 bases, 8 bases remained unmatched. Germline values: CDR1 MNHEY, CDR2 SMNVEV (reference sequence). The CDR3 sequence is 15 residues long. In DNA, the CDR3 is TGTGCCAGCAGCCGGACAGGGGGCTTTTATGAGACCCAGTACTTC. Amino acid sequence: CASSRTGGFYETQYF.